The rows below give T cell receptor beta chains drawn from one sample of a study of blood T cell repertoires in COVID-19. Some clones are missing from TCRdb's copy, which holds only in-frame ones; the method was immunoSEQ multiplex PCR. The sample lists some 180,000 clones; roughly 90% were seen once. The sequenced material came from peripheral blood. These receptors originate from a man aged 45-60 years with acute or convalescent COVID-19. The CDR3 runs from the conserved cysteine through the conserved F or W. Each record gives: D gene, clone size, V gene, J gene, CDR3 protein, CDR3 DNA. The D gene is left open where the match is weak. Size is stated for part of the rows, as once, few or many counts, or as a class when the clone is expanded.

TRBD1,-,TRBV27,TRBJ2-7,CASSPGQGRAGEQYF,TGTGCCAGCAGTCCGGGACAGGGGCGGGCGGGCGAGCAGTACTTC
-,-,TRBV29-1,TRBJ1-5,CSAVTGGNQPQHF,TGCAGCGCCGTGACAGGAGGCAATCAGCCCCAGCATTTT
TRBD1,-,TRBV5-1,TRBJ2-2,CASSLGGQGFTGELFF,TGCGCCAGCAGCTTGGGCGGACAGGGATTCACCGGGGAGCTGTTTTTT
TRBD1,-,TRBV19,TRBJ1-4,CASSRETGGHEKLFF,TGTGCCAGTAGTAGAGAGACAGGGGGCCATGAAAAACTGTTTTTT
-,once,TRBV11-2,TRBJ2-3,CASSFRAGGPGDTQYF,TGTGCCAGCAGCTTTCGAGCTGGAGGGCCCGGAGATACGCAGTATTTT
TRBD1,-,TRBV24-1,TRBJ2-2,CATSDPDRGRDGELFF,TGTGCCACCAGTGACCCGGACAGGGGGCGAGACGGGGAGCTGTTTTTT
-,-,TRBV6-5,TRBJ1-4,CASRGLDEKLFF,TGTGCCAGCAGGGGGCTTGATGAAAAACTGTTTTTT
-,-,TRBV7-3,TRBJ2-1,CASSLEGDIYNEQFF,TGTGCCAGCAGCTTAGAGGGGGACATTTACAATGAGCAGTTCTTC
TRBD2,-,TRBV19,TRBJ2-1,CASSLGTSGLNEQFF,TGTGCCAGTAGTTTAGGGACTAGCGGTCTCAATGAGCAGTTCTTC
TRBD2,-,TRBV5-1,TRBJ2-5,CASSLFTSGLQETQYF,TGCGCCAGCAGCTTGTTTACTAGCGGATTACAAGAGACCCAGTACTTC
TRBD1,-,TRBV20-1,TRBJ1-4,CSASVPGDRGEKLFF,TGCAGTGCTAGTGTCCCCGGGGACAGGGGTGAAAAACTGTTTTTT
TRBD1,-,TRBV2,TRBJ1-6,CASRDRENSPLHF,TGTGCCAGCCGGGACAGGGAGAATTCACCCCTCCACTTT
-,-,TRBV3-1/TRBV3-2,TRBJ2-1,CASSQPSRAGQFF,TGTGCCAGCAGCCAACCAAGTAGAGCCGGGCAGTTCTTC
TRBD1,-,TRBV2,TRBJ2-2,CASTRDRINGELFF,TGTGCCAGCACACGGGACAGAATAAACGGGGAGCTGTTTTTT
TRBD1,-,TRBV6-5,TRBJ2-2,CASRAGTALTGELFF,TGTGCCAGCAGGGCCGGGACAGCTTTGACCGGGGAGCTGTTTTTT
-,-,TRBV11-2,TRBJ2-2,CASSLDQGNTGELFF,TGTGCCAGCAGCTTAGATCAGGGGAACACCGGGGAGCTGTTTTTT
-,-,TRBV9,TRBJ2-3,CASSVGREGDTQYF,TGTGCCAGCAGCGTAGGGCGGGAAGGGGATACGCAGTATTTT
TRBD2,-,TRBV10-1,TRBJ2-2,CASSPTSWGELFF,TGCGCCAGCAGCCCGACTAGCTGGGGGGAGCTGTTTTTT
-,-,TRBV12-3/TRBV12-4,TRBJ2-3,CASSSYTDTQYF,TGTGCCAGCAGTTCTTACACAGATACGCAGTATTTT
TRBD1,-,TRBV27,TRBJ1-2,CASSLGTGFIHGYTF,TGTGCCAGCAGTCTAGGGACAGGATTTATCCATGGCTACACCTTC
-,-,TRBV20-1,TRBJ1-4,CSASSTRNEKLFF,TGCAGTGCTAGTTCTACCCGGAATGAAAAACTGTTTTTT
-,-,TRBV4-3,TRBJ1-1,CASSHSRDIKTAFF,TGCGCCAGCAGCCACTCCCGGGACATAAAAACGGCTTTCTTT
TRBD1,few,TRBV29-1,TRBJ1-2,CSVMGQLYGYTF,TGCAGCGTCATGGGACAGCTATATGGCTACACCTTC
TRBD1,-,TRBV18,TRBJ1-2,CASSPGTEDGYTF,TGTGCCAGCTCACCCGGGACAGAGGATGGCTACACCTTC
-,-,TRBV6-5,TRBJ2-1,CASSYSAWSSYNEQFF,TGTGCCAGCAGTTACTCAGCGTGGAGCTCCTACAATGAGCAGTTCTTC
-,-,TRBV18,TRBJ1-1,CASSSQATRNTEAFF,TGTGCCAGCTCATCCCAGGCAACTCGGAACACTGAAGCTTTCTTT
TRBD1,-,TRBV29-1,TRBJ1-1,CSVGGQANFRGTEAFF,TGCAGCGTTGGAGGACAGGCTAACTTTAGGGGCACTGAAGCTTTCTTT
TRBD2,-,TRBV7-3,TRBJ2-1,CASSRTSGSSYNEQFF,TGTGCCAGCAGCCGGACTAGCGGGAGCTCCTACAATGAGCAGTTCTTC
TRBD1,-,TRBV9,TRBJ2-7,CASSVGGTGYYEQYF,TGTGCCAGCAGCGTAGGAGGGACAGGGTATTACGAGCAGTACTTC
-,-,TRBV5-8,TRBJ1-4,CASSLVLGEKLFF,TGTGCCAGCAGCTTGGTTCTAGGTGAAAAACTGTTTTTT
-,-,TRBV7-3,TRBJ1-1,CASSLQMNTEAFF,TGTGCCAGCAGCCTCCAGATGAACACTGAAGCTTTCTTT
-,-,TRBV27,TRBJ1-1,CASSLQGFNTEAFF,TGTGCCAGCAGTTTACAGGGGTTTAACACTGAAGCTTTCTTT
-,-,TRBV10-2,TRBJ2-2,CASSEILGSPGELFF,TGCGCCAGCAGTGAGATCTTGGGTAGCCCCGGGGAGCTGTTTTTT